These T cell receptor beta chains were read from a single sample in a study of T cell repertoires in aging, cancer and after chemotherapy. One entry per CDR3 protein, called by TCRdb with MiXCR from the multiplex PCR reads. The sample contains about 13,000 distinct CDR3 sequences, around 25% of which appear only once. The sample taken for sequencing was blood. The source is a human donor in good health. Both conserved end residues are part of each CDR3. The order of the fields is CDR3 DNA, CDR3 protein, D gene, J gene, clone size, V gene. D genes are given only for firm matches. Some rows have no size entry. The others give once, few or many, or a class for an expanded clone.

TGTGCCAGCAGCTTAGCGGGTTGGCAGGGATTGGGTGAAGCTTTCTTT CASSLAGWQGLGEAFF NA TRBJ1-1 few TRBV7-2
TGTGCTAGTGGCCTTCGTACAGGGGGCGATCCTGGAAACACCATATATTTT CASGLRTGGDPGNTIYF TRBD1 TRBJ1-3 once TRBV12-5
TGTGCCAGCAGTTTTTCAGGAACAAACTATGGCTACACCTTC CASSFSGTNYGYTF NA TRBJ1-2 few TRBV27
TGTGCCAGCAGTGAAGGTGCCCACCCCAATGAGCAGTTCTTC CASSEGAHPNEQFF NA TRBJ2-1 medium-sized TRBV6-1
TGTGCCAGCGGTGACAGGGAAAGCAATCAGCCCCAGCATTTT CASGDRESNQPQHF TRBD1 TRBJ1-5 NA TRBV12-3/TRBV12-4
TGTGCCAGCAGCTTATCTACTGGAAACACCATATATTTT CASSLSTGNTIYF NA TRBJ1-3 few TRBV7-3
TGTGCCAGCAGTTATGTCAGCAATCAGCCCCAGCATTTT CASSYVSNQPQHF NA TRBJ1-5 NA TRBV6-6
TGTGCCAGCAGCTTGAAAATGGGTGTTAGCAATCAGCCCCAGCATTTT CASSLKMGVSNQPQHF NA TRBJ1-5 few TRBV5-6
TGTGCCAGTAGTACCACCACGACAGTAACGAACACTGAAGCTTTCTTT CASSTTTTVTNTEAFF NA TRBJ1-1 NA TRBV19
TGTGCCAGCAGTGATTCACACGGATCCTACGAGCAGTACTTC CASSDSHGSYEQYF NA TRBJ2-7 few TRBV25-1
TGTGCCAGCACCTCCCCGGGTGGGGATACGCAGTATTTT CASTSPGGDTQYF NA TRBJ2-3 NA TRBV6-5
TGCAGTGCTAGAGTAGCGGGGGTGGGCAAAAACATTCAGTACTTC CSARVAGVGKNIQYF TRBD2 TRBJ2-4 NA TRBV20-1
TGCGCCTCCTCGAGGGACAGGGGAATGCCAGATACGCAGTATTTT CASSRDRGMPDTQYF TRBD1 TRBJ2-3 NA TRBV5-1
TGTGCCAGCAGGCACGGGACAGGGGGTGTGGGGACCTTC CASRHGTGGVGTF TRBD1 TRBJ1-2 NA TRBV12-3/TRBV12-4
TGTGCCTGGAGTGAATCGGAACGAGAAAAACTGTTTTTT CAWSESEREKLFF NA TRBJ1-4 medium-sized TRBV30